This T cell receptor (beta chain) emerged from a study of blood T cell repertoires in COVID-19. As for the study in general: Samples of COVID-19 (acute and convalescent) were obtained from the United States, Italy and Spain. Sources were T cells, B-cell-depleted T cells, or PBMCs; the material itself was cDNA or gDNA.

TCRdb keeps only in-frame clones here, not all; method: immunoSEQ multiplex PCR. The sample carries more than 110,000 clones, 75% to 80% recorded once. Study members were between about 18 and 95 years old and lived in 24 US regions. Recovered participants had two consecutive negative NP/OP PCR tests, healthcare professional clearance, or symptom resolution. This CDR3 is built from 13 residues. The ends were cut back, 2 bases at V and 10 bases at J, with 14 bases in the middle. Germline CDR1 is ENHRY and CDR2 is SYGVKD. What was sequenced was PBMCs or T cells enriched from blood (not recorded which). The V and J genes are TRBV10-3 and TRBJ1-2; perhaps TRBD1 as D (6 bases). The origin of this receptor is a woman between 50 and 59 years old who had recovered from COVID-19. CDR3 loop: CAISERRQDSYTF. The CDR3 DNA sequence: TGTGCCATCAGTGAGCGGAGACAGGATTCCTACACCTTC.